This T cell receptor (beta chain) was profiled in a study of T cell responses to AZD1222 COVID-19 vaccine. In the case of this clone: Its cognate antigen is unknown.

Looked up from germline, CDR1 is SGHNT and CDR2 is YYREEE (reference sequence). The CDR3 sequence is 16 residues long. After removal of 4 bases from V and 7 bases from J, the junction contained 13 bases not matched to a gene. The protocol was immunoSEQ multiplex PCR, while the TCRdb copy is restricted to in-frame clones and leaves out a portion. This sample has 110,000 or so clones, with over 85% found just once. Study outcomes and limitations: The number of AZD1222 recipients seropositive at baseline was only 6 or 7. Unmutated variant regions are reportedly the target of nearly half of TCRs that are spike-specific. There were repertoire samples only from the period after the peak T cell response.

The clonotype originates from an adult in good health. V is TRBV5-4 and J is TRBJ1-4; TRBD1 agrees at 7 bases. The sequencing here drew on peripheral blood, taken on day 0 of MenACWY control vaccination. The CDR3 sequence is CASSTGQVGVSEKLFF. The CDR3 nucleotides are TGTGCCAGCAGCACCGGACAGGTGGGGGTTAGTGAAAAACTGTTTTTT.